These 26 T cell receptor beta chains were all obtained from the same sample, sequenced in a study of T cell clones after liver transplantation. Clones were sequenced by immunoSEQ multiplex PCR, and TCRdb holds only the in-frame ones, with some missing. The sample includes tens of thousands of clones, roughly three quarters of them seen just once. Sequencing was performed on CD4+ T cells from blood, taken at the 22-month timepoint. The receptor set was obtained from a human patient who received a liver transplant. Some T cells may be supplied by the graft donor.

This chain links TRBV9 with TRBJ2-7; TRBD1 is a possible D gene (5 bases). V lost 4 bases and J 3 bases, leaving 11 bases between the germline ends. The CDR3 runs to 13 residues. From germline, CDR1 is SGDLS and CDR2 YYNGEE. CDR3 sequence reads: CASSPGSRYEQYF. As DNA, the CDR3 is TGTGCCAGCAGCCCAGGGTCGCGCTACGAGCAGTACTTC.

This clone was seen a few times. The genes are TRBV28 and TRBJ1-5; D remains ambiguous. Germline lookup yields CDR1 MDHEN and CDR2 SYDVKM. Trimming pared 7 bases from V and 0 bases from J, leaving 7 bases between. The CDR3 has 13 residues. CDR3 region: CASISTSNQPQHF. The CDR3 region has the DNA TGTGCCAGCATTTCCACTAGCAATCAGCCCCAGCATTTT.

CDR3 loop: CASSSREAANTGELFF. For the CDR3, the DNA is TGTGCCAGTAGTAGCCGGGAGGCCGCGAACACCGGGGAGCTGTTTTTT. The chain couples TRBV19 to TRBJ2-2, with 7 bases identical to TRBD2. This CDR3 region has 16 residues. CDR1 is LNHDA, CDR2 SQIVND, per germline (reference sequence). Losses at the gene ends were 4 bases for V and 0 bases for J; bases not matched to a gene: 5.

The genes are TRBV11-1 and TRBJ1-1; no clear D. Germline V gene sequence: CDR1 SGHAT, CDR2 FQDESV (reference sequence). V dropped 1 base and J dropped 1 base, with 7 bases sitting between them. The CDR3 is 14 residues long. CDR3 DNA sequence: TGTGCCAGCAGCTTAGAGTTTGCGAACACTGAAGCTTTCTTT. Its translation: CASSLEFANTEAFF.

The CDR3, as DNA: TGTGCCATCAGTGCGGACAGGGGACAGGGAGCTTTCTTT. This gives the protein CAISADRGQGAFF. The chain is built from TRBV10-3 and TRBJ1-1; the match to TRBD1 covers 9 bases. The CDR3 contains 13 residues. The V gene's germline CDR1 is ENHRY and CDR2 SYGVKD. The trim removed 4 bases at V and 10 bases at J, leaving 7 bases unmatched.

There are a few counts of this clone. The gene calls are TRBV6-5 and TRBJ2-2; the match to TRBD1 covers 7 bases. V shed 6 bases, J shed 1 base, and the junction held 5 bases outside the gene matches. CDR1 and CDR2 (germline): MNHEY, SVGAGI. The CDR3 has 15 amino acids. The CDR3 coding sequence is TGTGCCAGCAGCCCCAGACAGGGGAACACCGGGGAGCTGTTTTTT. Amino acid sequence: CASSPRQGNTGELFF.

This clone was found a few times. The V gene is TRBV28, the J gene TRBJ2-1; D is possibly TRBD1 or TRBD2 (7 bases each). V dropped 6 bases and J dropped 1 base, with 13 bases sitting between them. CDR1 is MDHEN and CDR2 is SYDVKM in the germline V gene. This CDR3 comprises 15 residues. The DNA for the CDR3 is TGTGCCAGCAGATTGCAGGGGGGGTCCTACAATGAGCAGTTCTTC. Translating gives CASRLQGGSYNEQFF.

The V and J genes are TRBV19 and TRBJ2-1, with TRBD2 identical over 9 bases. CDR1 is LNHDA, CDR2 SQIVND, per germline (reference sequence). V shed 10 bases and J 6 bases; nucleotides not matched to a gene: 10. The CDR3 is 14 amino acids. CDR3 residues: CATSSGTSSNEQFF. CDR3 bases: TGTGCCACCTCCTCCGGGACTAGCAGCAATGAGCAGTTCTTC. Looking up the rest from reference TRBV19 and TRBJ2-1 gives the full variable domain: DGGITQSPKYLFRKEGQNVTLSCEQNLNHDAMYWYRQDPGQGLRLIYYSQIVNDFQKGDIAEGYSVSREKKESFPLTVTSAQKNPTAFYLCATSSGTSSNEQFFGPGTRLTVL.

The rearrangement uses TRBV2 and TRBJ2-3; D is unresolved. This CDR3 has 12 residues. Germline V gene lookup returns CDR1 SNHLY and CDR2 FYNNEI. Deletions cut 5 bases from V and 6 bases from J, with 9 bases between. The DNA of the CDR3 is TGTGCCAGCAGTCCGGGCCCGGATACGCAGTATTTT. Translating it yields CASSPGPDTQYF.

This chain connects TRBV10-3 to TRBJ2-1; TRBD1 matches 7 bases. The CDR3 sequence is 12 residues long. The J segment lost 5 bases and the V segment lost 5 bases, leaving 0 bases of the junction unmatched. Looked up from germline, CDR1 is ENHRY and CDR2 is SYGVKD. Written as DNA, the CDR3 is TGTGCCATCAGTCAGGGGGACAATGAGCAGTTCTTC. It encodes CAISQGDNEQFF.

CDR3: CASSYPRGAGGYTF. The CDR3 DNA reads as TGTGCCAGCAGTTACCCCAGGGGGGCTGGTGGCTACACCTTC. The rearrangement links TRBV6-5 to TRBJ1-2; 7 nucleotides match TRBD1. V was pared by 2 bases and J by 7 bases, with 7 bases of the junction left unmatched. CDR1 is MNHEY, CDR2 SVGAGI, per germline. This CDR3 contains 14 residues.

The CDR3 loop is CASSSTGQGGTEAFF. DNA for the CDR3: TGTGCCAGCAGCTCTACCGGACAGGGAGGCACTGAAGCTTTCTTT. The chain has TRBV7-9 and TRBJ1-1; 8 nucleotides agree with TRBD1. This CDR3 has 15 amino acids. Germline V gene lookup returns CDR1 SEHNR and CDR2 FQNEAQ (reference sequence). Germline trimming cut 4 bases from V and 4 bases from J; bases unmatched to any gene: 8.

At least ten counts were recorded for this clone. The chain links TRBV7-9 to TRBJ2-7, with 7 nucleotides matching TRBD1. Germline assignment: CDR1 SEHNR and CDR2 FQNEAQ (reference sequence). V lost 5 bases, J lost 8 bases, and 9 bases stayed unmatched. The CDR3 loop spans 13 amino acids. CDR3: CASSLQDRAKQYF. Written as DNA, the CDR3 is TGTGCCAGCAGCCTACAAGACAGGGCTAAGCAGTACTTC.

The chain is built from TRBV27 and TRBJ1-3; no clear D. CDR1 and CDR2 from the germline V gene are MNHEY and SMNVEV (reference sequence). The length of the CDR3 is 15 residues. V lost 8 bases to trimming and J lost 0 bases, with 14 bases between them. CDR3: CASGNVQSSGNTIYF. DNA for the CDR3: TGTGCCAGCGGCAATGTACAGAGCTCTGGAAACACCATATATTTT.

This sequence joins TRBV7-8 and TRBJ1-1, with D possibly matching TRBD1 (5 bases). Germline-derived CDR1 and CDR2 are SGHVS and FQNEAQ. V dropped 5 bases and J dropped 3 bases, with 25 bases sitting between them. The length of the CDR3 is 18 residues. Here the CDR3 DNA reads TGTGCCAGCAGCCCATACTTGAGGAATCGAGACAGAGACACTGAAGCTTTCTTT. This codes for CASSPYLRNRDRDTEAFF.

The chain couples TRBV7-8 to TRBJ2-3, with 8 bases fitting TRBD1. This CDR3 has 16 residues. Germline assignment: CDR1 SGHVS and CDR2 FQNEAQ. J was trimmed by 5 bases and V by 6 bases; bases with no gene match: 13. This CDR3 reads CASRRTPGQDKDTQYF. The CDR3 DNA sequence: TGTGCCAGCAGACGGACACCGGGACAGGATAAAGATACGCAGTATTTT.

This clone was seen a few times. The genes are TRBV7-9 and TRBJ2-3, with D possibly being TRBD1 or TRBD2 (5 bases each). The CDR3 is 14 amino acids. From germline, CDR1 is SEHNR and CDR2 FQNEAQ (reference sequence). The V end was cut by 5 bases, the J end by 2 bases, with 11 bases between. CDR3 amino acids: CASSRDLLTDTQYF. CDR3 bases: TGTGCCAGCAGCCGGGACCTTCTCACAGATACGCAGTATTTT.

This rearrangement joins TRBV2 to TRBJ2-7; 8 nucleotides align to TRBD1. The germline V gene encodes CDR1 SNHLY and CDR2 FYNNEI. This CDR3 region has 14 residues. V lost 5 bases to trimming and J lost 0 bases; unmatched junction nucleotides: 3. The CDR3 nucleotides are TGTGCCAGCAGTTCCGGGACAGGCTCCTACGAGCAGTACTTC. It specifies CASSSGTGSYEQYF.

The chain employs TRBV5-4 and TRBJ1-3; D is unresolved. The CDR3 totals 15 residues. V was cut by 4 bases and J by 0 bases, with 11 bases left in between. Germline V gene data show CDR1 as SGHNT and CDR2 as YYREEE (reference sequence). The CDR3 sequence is CASSRTALSGNTIYF. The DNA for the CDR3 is TGTGCCAGCAGCAGAACAGCGCTCTCTGGAAACACCATATATTTT.

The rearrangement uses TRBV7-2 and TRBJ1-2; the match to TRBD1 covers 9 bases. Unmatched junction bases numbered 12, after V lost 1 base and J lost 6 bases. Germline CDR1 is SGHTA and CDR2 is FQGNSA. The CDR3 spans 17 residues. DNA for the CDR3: TGTGCCAGCAGCTTAGACTCACCCGGGACAGGGACGAATGGCTACACCTTC. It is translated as CASSLDSPGTGTNGYTF.

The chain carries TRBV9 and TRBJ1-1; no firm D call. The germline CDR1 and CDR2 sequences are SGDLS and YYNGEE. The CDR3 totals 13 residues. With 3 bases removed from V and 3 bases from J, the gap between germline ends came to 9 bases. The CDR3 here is CASSGRGDTEAFF. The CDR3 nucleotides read TGTGCCAGCAGCGGGCGTGGGGACACTGAAGCTTTCTTT.

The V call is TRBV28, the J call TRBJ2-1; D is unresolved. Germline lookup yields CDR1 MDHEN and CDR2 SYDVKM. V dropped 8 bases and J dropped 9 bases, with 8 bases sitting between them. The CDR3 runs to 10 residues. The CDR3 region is CASGPTEQFF. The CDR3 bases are TGTGCCAGCGGCCCCACTGAGCAGTTCTTC.

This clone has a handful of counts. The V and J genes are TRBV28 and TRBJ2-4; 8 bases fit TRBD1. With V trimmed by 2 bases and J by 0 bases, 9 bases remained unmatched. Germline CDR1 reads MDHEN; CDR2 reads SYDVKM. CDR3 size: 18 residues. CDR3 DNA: TGTGCCAGCAGTTTAAAGGTGGGACAGGCCCTAGCCAAAAACATTCAGTACTTC. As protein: CASSLKVGQALAKNIQYF.

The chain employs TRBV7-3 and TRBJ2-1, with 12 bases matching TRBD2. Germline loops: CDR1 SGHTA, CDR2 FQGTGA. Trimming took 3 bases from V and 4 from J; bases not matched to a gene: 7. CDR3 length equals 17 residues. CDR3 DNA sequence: TGTGCCAGCAGCTTCCAAGCCCTAGCGGGGGGGTACAATGAGCAGTTCTTC. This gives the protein CASSFQALAGGYNEQFF. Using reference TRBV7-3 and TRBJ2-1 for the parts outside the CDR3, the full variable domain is GAGVSQTPSNKVTEKGKYVELRCDPISGHTALYWYRQSLGQGPEFLIYFQGTGAADDSGLPNDRFFAVRPEGSVSTLKIQRTERGDSAVYLCASSFQALAGGYNEQFFGPGTRLTVL.

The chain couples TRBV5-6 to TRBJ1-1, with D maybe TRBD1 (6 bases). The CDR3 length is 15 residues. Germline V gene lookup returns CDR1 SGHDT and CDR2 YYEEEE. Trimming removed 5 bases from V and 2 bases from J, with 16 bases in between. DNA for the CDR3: TGTGCCAGCAGTCAGGATAACAGGGACAACACTGAAGCTTTCTTT. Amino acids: CASSQDNRDNTEAFF.

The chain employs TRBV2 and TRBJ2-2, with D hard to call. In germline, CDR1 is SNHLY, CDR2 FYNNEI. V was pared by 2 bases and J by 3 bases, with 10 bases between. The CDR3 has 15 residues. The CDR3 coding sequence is TGTGCCAGCAGTGAATTAAGGCGTGACACCGGGGAGCTGTTTTTT. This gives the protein CASSELRRDTGELFF. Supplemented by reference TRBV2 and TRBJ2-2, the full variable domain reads EPEVTQTPSHQVTQMGQEVILRCVPISNHLYFYWYRQILGQKVEFLVSFYNNEISEKSEIFDDQFSVERPDGSNFTLKIRSTKLEDSAMYFCASSELRRDTGELFFGEGSRLTVL.